This T cell receptor beta chain was identified during a study of technical replicates of blood from four donors. Clones were read by immunoSEQ multiplex PCR, and TCRdb kept only the in-frame ones, dropping some. The data contain tens of thousands of clones, roughly 96% of them singletons. Germline V gene data show CDR1 as SGHRS and CDR2 as YFSETQ. The CDR3 has 16 amino acids. Trimming at V came to 0 bases and at J to 8 bases, leaving 10 bases not matched to a gene. The clonotype comes from a human donor in good health. The source material was T cells isolated from PBMCs. J is TRBJ1-4 and V is TRBV5-1; 7 bases are shared with TRBD1. The CDR3 sequence is CASSLVTGVGNEKLFF. The CDR3 region has the DNA TGCGCCAGCAGCTTGGTTACAGGGGTGGGAAACGAAAAACTGTTTTTT.